These T cell receptor beta chains were read from a single sample in a study of blood T cell repertoires in COVID-19. Sequencing was performed with immunoSEQ multiplex PCR; in TCRdb, only in-frame clones are kept and a portion is missing. This table has approximately 200,000 clones, around 84% appearing once. Sequenced: peripheral blood. These receptors were obtained from a woman of 80 years or more with COVID-19, enrolled during active disease. CDR3s include the opening cysteine and the closing phenylalanine or tryptophan. The D gene is left open where the match is weak. Not every row has a clone size; where given, it reads once, few, many or a size class.

>TRBD1|TRBV5-1|NA|TRBJ1-3
TGCGCCAGCAGCCGCGACAGGGGGCCGTCCCTAAGCTCTGGAAACACCATATATTTT
CASSRDRGPSLSSGNTIYF
>NA|TRBV6-1|NA|TRBJ1-5
TGTGCCAGCAGTGAGGGAACAGGGTCGGGCAATCAGCCCCAGCATTTT
CASSEGTGSGNQPQHF
>TRBD1|TRBV11-3|NA|TRBJ2-2
TGTGCCAGCAGCAAAGGACAGGGGACCACCGGGGAGCTGTTTTTT
CASSKGQGTTGELFF
>NA|TRBV18|NA|TRBJ1-3
TGTGCCAGCTCACCCGACAGGACCTCTGGAAACACCATATATTTT
CASSPDRTSGNTIYF
>NA|TRBV7-2|few|TRBJ2-3
TGTGCCAGCAGCTTAGTTCCTTTCGGAGGGGCCAGTAGCACAGATACGCAGTATTTT
CASSLVPFGGASSTDTQYF
>TRBD1|TRBV7-6|NA|TRBJ1-3
TGTGCCAGCAGCTCCTGGGACAGTTATGGAAACACCATATATTTT
CASSSWDSYGNTIYF
>NA|TRBV5-5|once|TRBJ2-3
TGTGCCAGCAGCCTGCCCGCTACGAAGGATACGCAGTATTTT
CASSLPATKDTQYF
>NA|TRBV27|NA|TRBJ1-6
TGTGCCAGCAGTTTAAGGGGCCATAATTCACCCCTCCACTTT
CASSLRGHNSPLHF
>NA|TRBV7-2|few|TRBJ1-1
TGTGCCAGCAGCTTACTTCGGACAGAGAACACTGAAGCTTTCTTT
CASSLLRTENTEAFF
>TRBD1|TRBV5-1|NA|TRBJ1-2
TGCGCCAGCAGCTTGGCCGGGACAGGGCATGGCTACACCTTC
CASSLAGTGHGYTF
>NA|TRBV27|NA|TRBJ2-3
TGTGCCAGCAGTCCATTAACTAGCCCAGGAGATACGCAGTATTTT
CASSPLTSPGDTQYF
>TRBD1|TRBV5-1|NA|TRBJ1-1
TGCGCCAGCAGCACGACAGGGCCCGCTTCGGGAGCTTTCTTT
CASSTTGPASGAFF
>TRBD1|TRBV6-5|few|TRBJ1-5
TGTGCCGCACAGGACAGGGGCCATCAGCCCCAGCATTTT
CAAQDRGHQPQHF
>NA|TRBV5-1|NA|TRBJ1-1
TGCGCCAGCAGCCTGACGCACCTGACTCCACTTGAAGCTTTCTTT
CASSLTHLTPLEAFF
>TRBD1|TRBV3-1/TRBV3-2|NA|TRBJ2-2
TGTGCCAGCAGCCCGAGACAGGGGGCTGGGGAGCTGTTTTTT
CASSPRQGAGELFF
>TRBD2|TRBV9|NA|TRBJ2-3
TGTGCCAGCAGCGTAGGGGATAGCGGGGGGACAGATACGCAGTATTTT
CASSVGDSGGTDTQYF
>TRBD1|TRBV18|once|TRBJ1-1
TGTGCCAGCTCATCGGACAGGGGGAATGAAGCTTTCTTT
CASSSDRGNEAFF
>TRBD1|TRBV18|NA|TRBJ2-3
TGTGCCAGCTCACAGACAGGGTGGGGAGATACGCAGTATTTT
CASSQTGWGDTQYF
>TRBD1|TRBV28|NA|TRBJ2-2
TGTGCCAGCAGTTTGCCGGGACAGGGAGGCAGGACCGGGGAGCTGTTTTTT
CASSLPGQGGRTGELFF
>NA|TRBV10-3|NA|TRBJ1-2
TGTGCCATCGCGGGCGGAGGGGCTAACTATGGCTACACCTTC
CAIAGGGANYGYTF
>TRBD1|TRBV7-9|NA|TRBJ2-1
TGTGCCAGCAGCTCGACAGGGGGCAATGAGCAGTTCTTC
CASSSTGGNEQFF
>TRBD1|TRBV14|NA|TRBJ2-1
TGTGCCAGCAGCAACCCGGGACAGGGATCCTACAATGAGCAGTTCTTC
CASSNPGQGSYNEQFF
>NA|TRBV7-9|NA|TRBJ2-1
TGTGCCAGCAGCTTTCTAGGGGAGGATGAGCAGTTCTTC
CASSFLGEDEQFF
>NA|TRBV21-1|NA|TRBJ1-1
TGTGCCAGCAGCAAAGAGTTGAAACAGGGCACTGAAGCTTTCTTT
CASSKELKQGTEAFF
>NA|TRBV7-3|NA|TRBJ2-7
TGTGCCAGCAGCTTTGACTCTTCCTACGAGCAGTACTTC
CASSFDSSYEQYF
>NA|TRBV10-3|NA|TRBJ2-1
TGTGCCATCAGTGAGTCAGGGGTAATCAATGAGCAGTTCTTC
CAISESGVINEQFF
>NA|TRBV6-6|NA|TRBJ1-3
TGTGCCAGCAGTCCCAACACCCCCGACAGAGACTCTGGAAACACCATATATTTT
CASSPNTPDRDSGNTIYF
>NA|TRBV4-2|few|TRBJ2-3
TGTGCCAGCAGCCCCGGATCGGGTCTGGGGCAGCGCACAGATACGCAGTATTTT
CASSPGSGLGQRTDTQYF
>TRBD1|TRBV25-1|NA|TRBJ1-3
TGTGCCAGCCGGGACAGCCACGGAAACACCATATATTTT
CASRDSHGNTIYF
>TRBD1|TRBV6-6|NA|TRBJ2-1
TGTGCCAGCAGTTACTCCGGACAGGGAAATGAGCAGTTCTTC
CASSYSGQGNEQFF
>NA|TRBV2|NA|TRBJ2-1
TGTGCCAGCAGTGATCTGGTCAGTCACAATGAGCAGTTCTTC
CASSDLVSHNEQFF
>NA|TRBV6-5|NA|TRBJ1-3
TGTGCCAGCAGTCCTCCGGGGATAGGAAACACCATATATTTT
CASSPPGIGNTIYF
>TRBD2|TRBV7-3|NA|TRBJ2-3
TGTGCCAGCAGCACTACCGGGACTAGCTTAGATACGCAGTATTTT
CASSTTGTSLDTQYF
>NA|TRBV6-4|NA|TRBJ2-3
TGTGCCAGCCGACGTGCAGGGGGGCAGGGGGATACGCAGTATTTT
CASRRAGGQGDTQYF
>NA|TRBV7-2|NA|TRBJ2-1
TGTGCCAGCAGCCCCATCGGCAATGAGCAGTTCTTC
CASSPIGNEQFF
>NA|TRBV5-4|NA|TRBJ2-5
TGTGCCAGCAGCCCCTCCACAGTGAACCAAGAGACCCAGTACTTC
CASSPSTVNQETQYF
>NA|TRBV5-4|NA|TRBJ2-3
TGTGCCAGCACCCCACAGGGCACAGATACGCAGTATTTT
CASTPQGTDTQYF
>TRBD1|TRBV6-5|NA|TRBJ1-1
TGTGCCAGCAGTTACAGGGGACAGGGTGGGGGCACTGAAGCTTTCTTT
CASSYRGQGGGTEAFF
>TRBD2|TRBV23-1|NA|TRBJ2-1
TGCGCCAGCAGTCAATCGGACCACCCTCGACTAGCTCGGACCTACAATGAGCAGTTCTTC
CASSQSDHPRLARTYNEQFF
>TRBD1|TRBV11-1|few|TRBJ1-1
TGTGCCAGCAGCTTGGAGGGGACAGGCTTCGAGGCTTTCTTT
CASSLEGTGFEAFF
>TRBD2|TRBV10-3|NA|TRBJ2-1
TGTGCCATCAGTGCGGGACTAGCGGGTGGGGGGAATGAGCAGTTCTTC
CAISAGLAGGGNEQFF
>NA|TRBV7-9|NA|TRBJ1-2
TGTGCCAGCAGCCCCACAAGGGGTTTGGCTAACTATGGCTACACCTTC
CASSPTRGLANYGYTF
>TRBD1|TRBV28|few|TRBJ1-6
TGTGCCAGCAGTTCGCAGGGGGTCCGTTCACCCCTCCACTTT
CASSSQGVRSPLHF
>TRBD1|TRBV10-3|NA|TRBJ1-4
TGTGCCACTACAGGGGGTAGGGATGAAAAACTGTTTTTT
CATTGGRDEKLFF
>NA|TRBV27|NA|TRBJ1-5
TGTGCCAGCAGTTTGACATCTAATCAGCCCCAGCATTTT
CASSLTSNQPQHF
>TRBD1|TRBV3-1/TRBV3-2|NA|TRBJ2-7
TGTGCCAACGGACAGGGGGCGCGCGAGCAGTACTTC
CANGQGAREQYF
>NA|TRBV7-2|NA|TRBJ1-6
TGTGCCAGCAGCTTACAGGGGCCCTTTCCTTCACCCCTCCACTTT
CASSLQGPFPSPLHF